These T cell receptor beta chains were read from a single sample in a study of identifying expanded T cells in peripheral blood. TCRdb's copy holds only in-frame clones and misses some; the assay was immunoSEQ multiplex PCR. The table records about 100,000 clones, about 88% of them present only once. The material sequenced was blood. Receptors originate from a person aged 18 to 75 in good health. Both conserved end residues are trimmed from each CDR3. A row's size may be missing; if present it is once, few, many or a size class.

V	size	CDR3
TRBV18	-	ASSPYRTSAPTDTQY
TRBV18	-	ASSPTWRADTQY
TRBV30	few	AWRDGVVAF
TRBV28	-	ASSPGTLLGWEKLF
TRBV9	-	ASSVAGEQYNEQF
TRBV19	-	ASSITISNTEAF
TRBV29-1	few	SVGGRQGHEQY
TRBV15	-	ATSRDSRSSSEAF
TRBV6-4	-	ASSLTGGETDTQY
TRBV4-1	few	ASSQGSGDGYT
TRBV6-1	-	ASSDLGRGYEQY
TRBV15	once	ATSSRRTGLYEQY
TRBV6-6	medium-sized	ASTIQEHQPQH
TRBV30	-	AWTGGRNYGYT
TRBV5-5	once	ASSRGRPPNEKLF
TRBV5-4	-	ASSHHRQGVGYEQY
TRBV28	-	ASSSSRYTIY
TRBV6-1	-	ASSSDRAGYT
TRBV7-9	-	ASSLGSGRLSYNEQF
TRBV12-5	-	ASLGGEEETQY
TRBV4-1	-	ASSQASTSGRETQY
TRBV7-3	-	ASSLISLGTSGDFSTDTQY
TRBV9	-	ASSAPTGGEAF
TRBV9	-	ASSLTVGGGSPLH
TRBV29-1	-	SVTPGQGSEQY
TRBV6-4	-	ASSREGIANTGELF
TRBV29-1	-	SVAGREPYEQY
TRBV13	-	ASSFRTSGSGTGELF
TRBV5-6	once	ASSLRNQPQH
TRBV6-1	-	ASSESGSYTEAF
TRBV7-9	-	ASSQGDRPNQPQH
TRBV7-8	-	ASSPRTENTEAF
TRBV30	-	AWSDGGAGEKLF
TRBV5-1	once	ASSWGINSYEQY
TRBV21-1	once	ASSPHDREENHEQY
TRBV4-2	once	ASSQSGTPTYEQY
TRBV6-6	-	ASSSPPPTLPKGYT
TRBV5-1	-	ASSFSPGGTDTQY
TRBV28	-	ARGARQSPTRHPGRDEDEQY
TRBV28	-	ATTGTFYEQY
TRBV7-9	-	ASSLGEPVINSPLH
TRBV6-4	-	ASSELAGTNEQF
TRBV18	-	ASSPFSQGTEAF
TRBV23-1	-	ASSRGDRSYNEQF
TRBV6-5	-	ASSYSKSGLRETQY
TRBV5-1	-	ASSYGQAGYQETQY
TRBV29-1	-	SVDGDRPYNEQF
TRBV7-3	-	ASSLTGLAGGNEQF
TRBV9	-	ASSPRTGGFEQY
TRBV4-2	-	ASSPTTSGGAVGDTQY